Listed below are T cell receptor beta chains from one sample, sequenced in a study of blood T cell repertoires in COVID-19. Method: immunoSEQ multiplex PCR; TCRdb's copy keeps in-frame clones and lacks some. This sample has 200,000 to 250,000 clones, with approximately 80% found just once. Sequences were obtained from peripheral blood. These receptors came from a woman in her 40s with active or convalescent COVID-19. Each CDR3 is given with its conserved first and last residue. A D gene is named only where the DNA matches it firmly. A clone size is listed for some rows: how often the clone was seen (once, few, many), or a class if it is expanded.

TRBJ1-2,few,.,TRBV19,TGTGCCAGTAGTCTTCGCAGGGGCCTTGCTTATGGCTACACCTTC,CASSLRRGLAYGYTF
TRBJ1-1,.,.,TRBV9,TGTGCCAGCAGCGACACGGGGGAAGCTTTCTTT,CASSDTGEAFF
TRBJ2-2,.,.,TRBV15,TGTGCCACCAGCAGAGATCGGCAGGTCCCCACCGGGGAGCTGTTTTTT,CATSRDRQVPTGELFF
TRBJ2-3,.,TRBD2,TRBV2,TGTGCCAGCACCCGGGGGCGGGGGGACCTCACAGATACGCAGTATTTT,CASTRGRGDLTDTQYF
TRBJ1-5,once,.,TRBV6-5,TGTGCCAGCAATCGGGGGAGCAATCAGCCCCAGCATTTT,CASNRGSNQPQHF
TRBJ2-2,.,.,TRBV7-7,TGTGCCAGCAGCTTAGACAGAGCGAACACCGGGGAGCTGTTTTTT,CASSLDRANTGELFF
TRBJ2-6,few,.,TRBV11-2,TGTGCCAGCAGCCGTCAGGGCTCTGGGGCCAACGTCCTGACTTTC,CASSRQGSGANVLTF
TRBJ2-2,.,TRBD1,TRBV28,TGTGCCAGCAGTCCCGACAGGGGGAAGAACACCGGGGAGCTGTTTTTT,CASSPDRGKNTGELFF
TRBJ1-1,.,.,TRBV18,TGTGCCAGCTCACCATCTGCGGGGAACACTGAAGCTTTCTTT,CASSPSAGNTEAFF
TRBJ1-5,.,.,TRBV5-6,TGTGCCAGCAGCTCGGTACGGGGCAATCAGCCCCAGCATTTT,CASSSVRGNQPQHF
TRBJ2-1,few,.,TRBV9,TGTGCCAGCAGCGTAGCCGCGGGGTGGGCTTTGAATGAGCAGTTCTTC,CASSVAAGWALNEQFF
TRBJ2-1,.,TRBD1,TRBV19,TGTGCCACCCGCAAATCCAGACAGGGGGGCTTAGAGCAGTTCTTC,CATRKSRQGGLEQFF
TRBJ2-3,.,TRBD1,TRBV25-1,TGTGCCAGCAGTGAGGGACAGGGGATCACAGATACGCAGTATTTT,CASSEGQGITDTQYF
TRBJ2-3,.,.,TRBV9,TGTGCCAGCAGCCCGAGAGGAATCACAGATACGCAGTATTTT,CASSPRGITDTQYF
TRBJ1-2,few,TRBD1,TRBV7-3,TGTGCCAGCAGCCCCGGACAGGGATATGGCTACACCTTC,CASSPGQGYGYTF
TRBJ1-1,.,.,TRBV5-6,TGTGCCAGCAGCTTGTGGTGGGACATGAACACTGAAGCTTTCTTT,CASSLWWDMNTEAFF
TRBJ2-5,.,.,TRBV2,TGTGCCAGCAGTGTGTCCAGGCTAGCGGAGACCCAGTACTTC,CASSVSRLAETQYF
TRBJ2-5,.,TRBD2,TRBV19,TGTGCCAGTGCGGGGGGAGATGGAGAGACCCAGTACTTC,CASAGGDGETQYF
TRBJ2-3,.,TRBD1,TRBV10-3,TGTGCCATCTCACAGGGGGCTGGCACAGATACGCAGTATTTT,CAISQGAGTDTQYF
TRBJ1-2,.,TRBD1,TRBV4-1,TGCGCCAGCAGCCAAGCACCGGGACAGGGGACTTTAAACTATGGCTACACCTTC,CASSQAPGQGTLNYGYTF
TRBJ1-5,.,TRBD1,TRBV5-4,TGTGCCAGCAGTTGTAGAAAAAGCAAGACAGGGATGAATCAGCCCCAGCATTTT,CASSCRKSKTGMNQPQHF
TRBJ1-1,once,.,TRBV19,TGTGCCAGTAGTAAAAGGGGCACTGAAGCTTTCTTT,CASSKRGTEAFF
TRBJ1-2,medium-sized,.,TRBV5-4,TGTGCCAGCCAAACCACCGGAGGGTATGGCTACACCTTC,CASQTTGGYGYTF